The source of this TCR beta chain is a study of human T cells and chemical hapten exposure. Per the germline V gene, CDR1 is MNHEY and CDR2 is SMNVEV (reference sequence). CDR3 length: 14 amino acids. Trimming removed 10 bases from V and 7 bases from J; junction bases left unmatched: 14. This clonotype has ten or more counts. Its antigen is not identified. Regarding the study as a whole: Once DPC sensitization occurred, TCRs above 1 in 1000 frequency showed no change.

As for time point: patch test 2, 6 weeks after DPC sensitization. The treatment: therapeutic diphenylcyclopropenone sensitization with weekly scalp DPC. Ahead of each patch test application, blood was drawn. The library tagged individual cDNA molecules with unique molecular identifiers. TCRdb itself ran the RACE reads through MiXCR, one entry per CDR3 protein. In the table there are around 130,000 distinct CDR3 sequences, around 11% of which are singletons. The clonotype originates from a woman aged 50 to 60 with alopecia areata. Some clones in this sample may be carry-over from other donors' samples. V gene TRBV27 combines with J gene TRBJ2-3; 7 nucleotides line up with TRBD1. The sample in question was whole blood, obtained in connection with sensitization to the hapten diphenylcyclopropenone (DPC). The chain's CDR3 is CAIRQGWPGNTQYF. Here the CDR3 DNA reads TGTGCCATCCGACAGGGATGGCCGGGGAATACGCAGTATTTT.